This T cell receptor beta chain was sequenced in a study of T cell repertoires in cytomegalovirus infection. CDR1 is MGHDK and CDR2 is SYGVNS in the germline V gene. The V gene end was trimmed by 4 bases and the J gene end by 4 bases; junction bases not matched to a gene: 13. The length of the CDR3 is 17 residues. TCRdb re-called the reads through MiXCR, storing one row per CDR3 protein. The sample holds some 30,000 distinct CDR3 sequences; around 20% are singletons and the top ten take approximately 78%. This clonotype was seen a handful of times. Its antigen is still unknown. The sequenced sample was CD8+ T cells from cultured PBMCs, obtained from culture after CMV antigen stimulation. The chain couples TRBV25-1 to TRBJ1-1; 9 bases are a match to TRBD1. This clonotype was sampled from a human donor in good health (CMV status not recorded). Some clones in this sample may be carry-over from other donors' samples. Here the CDR3 reads CASSGPDRGRGGTEAFF. The CDR3 DNA reads as TGTGCCAGCAGTGGGCCGGACAGGGGTCGTGGGGGCACTGAAGCTTTCTTT.